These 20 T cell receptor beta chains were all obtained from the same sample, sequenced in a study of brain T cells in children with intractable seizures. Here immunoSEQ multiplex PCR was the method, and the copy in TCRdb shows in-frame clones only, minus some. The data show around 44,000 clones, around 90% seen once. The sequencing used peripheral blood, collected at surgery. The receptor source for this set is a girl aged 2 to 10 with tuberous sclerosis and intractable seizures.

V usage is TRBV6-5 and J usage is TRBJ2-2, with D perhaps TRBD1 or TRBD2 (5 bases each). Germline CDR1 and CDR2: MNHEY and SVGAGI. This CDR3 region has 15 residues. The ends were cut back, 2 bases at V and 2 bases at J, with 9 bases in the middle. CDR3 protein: CASSYGGFNTGELFF. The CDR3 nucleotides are TGTGCCAGCAGTTACGGGGGATTCAACACCGGGGAGCTGTTTTTT.

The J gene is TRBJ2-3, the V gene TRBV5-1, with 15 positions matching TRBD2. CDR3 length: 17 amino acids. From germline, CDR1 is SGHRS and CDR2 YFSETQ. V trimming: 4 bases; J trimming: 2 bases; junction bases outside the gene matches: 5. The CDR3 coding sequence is TGCGCCAGCAGCCGGACTAGCGGGGGGGCGATCACAGATACGCAGTATTTT. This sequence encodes CASSRTSGGAITDTQYF.

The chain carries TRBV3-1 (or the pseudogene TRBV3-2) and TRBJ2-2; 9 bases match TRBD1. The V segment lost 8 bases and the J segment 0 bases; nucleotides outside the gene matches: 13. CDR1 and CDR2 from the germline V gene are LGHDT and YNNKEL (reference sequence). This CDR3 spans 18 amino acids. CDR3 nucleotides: TGTGCCAGCCGTCAGGGAACAGGGGGCGGGCCGAACACCGGGGAGCTGTTTTTT. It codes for CASRQGTGGGPNTGELFF.

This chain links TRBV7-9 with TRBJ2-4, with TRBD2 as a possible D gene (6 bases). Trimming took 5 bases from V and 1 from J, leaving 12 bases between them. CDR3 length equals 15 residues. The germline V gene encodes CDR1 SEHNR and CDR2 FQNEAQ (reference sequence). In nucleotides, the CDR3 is TGTGCCAGCAGCCCAGAGGCGGGGGCCAAAAACATTCAGTACTTC. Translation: CASSPEAGAKNIQYF.

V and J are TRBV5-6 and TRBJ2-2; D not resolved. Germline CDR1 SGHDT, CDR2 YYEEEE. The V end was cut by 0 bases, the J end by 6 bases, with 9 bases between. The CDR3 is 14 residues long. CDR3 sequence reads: CASSLGWSAGELFF. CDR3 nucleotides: TGTGCCAGCAGCTTGGGGTGGTCCGCCGGGGAGCTGTTTTTT.

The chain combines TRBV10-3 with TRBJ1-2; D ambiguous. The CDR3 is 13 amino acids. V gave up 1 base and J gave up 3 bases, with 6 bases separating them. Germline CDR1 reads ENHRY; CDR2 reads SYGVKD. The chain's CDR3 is CAISEWRDYGYTF. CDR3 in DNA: TGTGCCATCAGTGAGTGGAGAGACTATGGCTACACCTTC.

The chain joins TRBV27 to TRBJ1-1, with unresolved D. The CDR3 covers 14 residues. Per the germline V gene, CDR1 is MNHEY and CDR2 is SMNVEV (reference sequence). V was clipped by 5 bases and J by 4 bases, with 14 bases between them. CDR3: CASSPPGEVTEAFF. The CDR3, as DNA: TGTGCCAGCAGTCCCCCCGGGGAGGTCACTGAAGCTTTCTTT.

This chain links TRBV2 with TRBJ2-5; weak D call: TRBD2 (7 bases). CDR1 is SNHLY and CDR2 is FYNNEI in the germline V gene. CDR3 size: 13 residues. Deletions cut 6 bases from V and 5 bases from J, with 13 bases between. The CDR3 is CASRSGGQETQYF. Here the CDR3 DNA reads TGTGCCAGCAGATCGGGGGGCCAGGAGACCCAGTACTTC.

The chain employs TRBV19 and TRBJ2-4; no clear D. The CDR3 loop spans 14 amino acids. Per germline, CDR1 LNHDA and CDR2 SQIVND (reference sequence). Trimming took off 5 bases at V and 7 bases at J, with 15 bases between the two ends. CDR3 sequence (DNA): TGTGCCAGTAGTTTCGATAGGACGGCTAACATTCAGTACTTC. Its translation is CASSFDRTANIQYF.

The CDR3 coding sequence is TGTGCCAGCAGTTCGAGTCATGGCGGGGCCGGGAAGGAGCAGTTCTTC. This encodes CASSSSHGGAGKEQFF. The chain recombines TRBV28 with TRBJ2-1, with D tentatively TRBD2 (6 bases). V lost 4 bases and J lost 10, with 23 bases in between. Per germline, CDR1 MDHEN and CDR2 SYDVKM. The CDR3 has 16 amino acids.

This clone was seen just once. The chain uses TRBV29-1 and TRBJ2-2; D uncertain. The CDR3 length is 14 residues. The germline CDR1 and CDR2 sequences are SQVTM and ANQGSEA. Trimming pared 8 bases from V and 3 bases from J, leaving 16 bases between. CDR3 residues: CSIPEDRDTGELFF. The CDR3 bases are TGCAGCATCCCCGAGGACCGAGACACCGGGGAGCTGTTTTTT.

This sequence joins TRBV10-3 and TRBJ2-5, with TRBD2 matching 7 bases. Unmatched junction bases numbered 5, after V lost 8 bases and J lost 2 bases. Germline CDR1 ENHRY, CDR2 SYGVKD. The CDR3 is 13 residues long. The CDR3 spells CAIRPSGQETQYF. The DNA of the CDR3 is TGTGCCATCCGCCCTAGCGGTCAAGAGACCCAGTACTTC.

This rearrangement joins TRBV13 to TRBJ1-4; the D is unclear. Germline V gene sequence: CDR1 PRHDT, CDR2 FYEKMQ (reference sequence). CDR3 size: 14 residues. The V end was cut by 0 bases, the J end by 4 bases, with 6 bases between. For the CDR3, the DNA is TGTGCCAGCAGCTTAGGACTGGTTAATGAAAAACTGTTTTTT. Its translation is CASSLGLVNEKLFF. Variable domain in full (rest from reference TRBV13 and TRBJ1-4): AAGVIQSPRHLIKEKRETATLKCYPIPRHDTVYWYQQGPGQDPQFLISFYEKMQSDKGSIPDRFSAQQFSDYHSELNMSSLELGDSALYFCASSLGLVNEKLFFGSGTQLSVL.

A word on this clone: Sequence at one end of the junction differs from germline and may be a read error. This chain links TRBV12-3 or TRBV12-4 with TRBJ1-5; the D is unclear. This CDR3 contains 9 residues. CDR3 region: CASSQPQHF. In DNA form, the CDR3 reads TGTGCCAGCAGTCAGCCCCAGCATTTT.

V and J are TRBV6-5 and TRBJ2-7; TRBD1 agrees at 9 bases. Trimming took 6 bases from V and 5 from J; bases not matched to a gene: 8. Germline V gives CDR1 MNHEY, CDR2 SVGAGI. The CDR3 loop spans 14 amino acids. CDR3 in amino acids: CASRTGGGMDEQYV. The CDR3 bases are TGTGCCAGCAGAACAGGGGGCGGTATGGACGAGCAGTACGTC.

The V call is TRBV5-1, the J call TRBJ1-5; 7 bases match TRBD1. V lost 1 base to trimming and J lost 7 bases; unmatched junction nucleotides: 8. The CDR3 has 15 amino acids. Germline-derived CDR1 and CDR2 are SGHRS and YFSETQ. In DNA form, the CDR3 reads TGCGCCAGCAGCTTGACTACAGGGGCGCAACAGCCCCAGCATTTT. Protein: CASSLTTGAQQPQHF.

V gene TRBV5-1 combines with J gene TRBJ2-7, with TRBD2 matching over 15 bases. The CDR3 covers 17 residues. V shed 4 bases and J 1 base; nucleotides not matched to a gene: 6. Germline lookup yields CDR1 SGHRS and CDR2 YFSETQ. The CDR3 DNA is TGCGCCAGCAGCCCCGGGACTAGCGGGGGGTATTCCTACGAGCAGTACTTC. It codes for CASSPGTSGGYSYEQYF.

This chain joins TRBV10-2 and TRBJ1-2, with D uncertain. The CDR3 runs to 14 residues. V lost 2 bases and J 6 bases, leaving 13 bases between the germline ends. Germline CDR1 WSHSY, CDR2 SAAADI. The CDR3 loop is CASSEGVLYDGYTF. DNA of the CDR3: TGCGCCAGCAGTGAGGGGGTTCTATACGATGGCTACACCTTC.

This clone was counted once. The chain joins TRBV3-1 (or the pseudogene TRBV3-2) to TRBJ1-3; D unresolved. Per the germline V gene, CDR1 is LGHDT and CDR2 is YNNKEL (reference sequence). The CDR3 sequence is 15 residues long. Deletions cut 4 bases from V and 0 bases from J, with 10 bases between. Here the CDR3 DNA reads TGTGCCAGCAGCCCCGTTGCCTTCTCTGGAAACACCATATATTTT. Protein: CASSPVAFSGNTIYF.

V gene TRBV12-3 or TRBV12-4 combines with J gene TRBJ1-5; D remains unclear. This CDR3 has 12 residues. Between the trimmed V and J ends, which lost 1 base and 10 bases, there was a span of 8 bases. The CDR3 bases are TGTGCCAGCAGTTTAGTGAGTCAACCCCAGCATTTT. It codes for CASSLVSQPQHF.